This T cell receptor (beta chain) was obtained from a study of cytomegalovirus exposure and HLA in healthy donors. PCR amplification relied on 60 Vbeta primers (plus 13 Jbeta primers). TCRdb's table, derived via immunoSEQ multiplex PCR, lists solely in-frame clones and lacks some. The repertoire holds about 130,000 clones, with approximately 80% as singletons. Germline values: CDR1 LGHNA, CDR2 YNFKEQ. CDR3 length equals 15 residues. V lost 0 bases, J lost 6 bases, and 2 bases stayed unmatched. The source of this sequence is a woman in her forties in good health and CMV-seronegative. This chain connects TRBV4-2 to TRBJ2-2; the match to TRBD1 covers 9 bases. Sequencing was carried out using PBMCs. CDR3 in amino acids: CASSQEDRGPGELFF. The CDR3, as DNA: TGTGCCAGCAGCCAAGAGGACAGGGGTCCCGGGGAGCTGTTTTTT.